Shown below are 11 T cell receptor beta chains from a single sample sequenced in a study of blood T cells in healthy people across ages (dated by TCRdb to the mid-2010s). Libraries were made using 5' RACE. The listed sequencing device is Illumina HiSeq 2500. A second PCR of roughly 6 to 11 cycles was run with a J-beta primer mix and a sample-barcoded 5' primer. The public reads were quality trimmed at Q25 with fastp and then assembled into clones with MiXCR by TCRdb, keeping productive beta chains. When rows share a CDR3 protein, they turn into one entry using the most common DNA and genes. Within this sample are about 1.1 million distinct CDR3 sequences, with around two fifths of them counted one time only. Clones ranked in the top ten supply less than 15% of the sample. The sample was blood. The source is a man aged 18 to 29 in good health.

The chain recombines TRBV10-3 with TRBJ1-1; D uncertain. The germline V gene encodes CDR1 ENHRY and CDR2 SYGVKD. The CDR3 consists of 13 residues. Trimming left V 0 bases short and J 4 bases short, with 6 bases between. CDR3 sequence reads: CAISESAATEAFF. The CDR3 DNA reads TGTGCCATCAGTGAGTCGGCGGCCACTGAAGCTTTCTTT.

This chain uses TRBV12-5 with TRBJ2-2, with D perhaps TRBD2 (5 bases). Trimming removed 7 bases from V and 2 bases from J, with 17 bases in between. CDR1 is LGHNT and CDR2 is FRNRAP in the germline V gene. The CDR3 sequence is 16 residues long. The DNA of the CDR3 is TGTGCTAGTGCCGTATTAGGGCTAGCTAACACCGGGGAGCTGTTTTTT. Protein sequence: CASAVLGLANTGELFF.

This clonotype was seen only a few times. V and J are TRBV5-1 and TRBJ1-1; D unresolved. The CDR3 runs 13 residues. From germline, CDR1 is SGHRS and CDR2 YFSETQ. With 4 bases removed from V and 7 bases from J, the gap between germline ends came to 14 bases. The CDR3 nucleotides are TGCGCCAGCAGCCTGGGCTTGGATGGTGAAGCTTTCTTT. This encodes CASSLGLDGEAFF. The complete variable domain, with remaining parts taken from reference TRBV5-1 and TRBJ1-1, reads KAGVTQTPRYLIKTRGQQVTLSCSPISGHRSVSWYQQTPGQGLQFLFEYFSETQRNKGNFPGRFSGRQFSNSRSEMNVSTLELGDSALYLCASSLGLDGEAFFGQGTRLTVV.

This clonotype turned up a few times. The genes are TRBV13 and TRBJ2-7; no reliable D call. The CDR3 extends over 14 amino acids. V lost 6 bases, J lost 2 bases, and 14 bases lay in between. The germline gives CDR1 PRHDT, CDR2 FYEKMQ (reference sequence). CDR3 in amino acids: CASRVYDFPYEQYF. The CDR3 nucleotides read TGTGCCAGCAGGGTGTACGACTTCCCCTACGAGCAGTACTTC.

V and J are TRBV20-1 and TRBJ1-2; 12 bases map to TRBD1. CDR1 DFQATT and CDR2 SNEGSKA come from the germline V gene (reference sequence). V was pared by 6 bases and J by 8 bases, with 13 bases of the junction left unmatched. The CDR3 covers 15 residues. CDR3 bases: TGCAGTGCCGTCGAACCGGGACAGGGGGCAAGAGGCTACACCTTC. It specifies CSAVEPGQGARGYTF.

The chain couples TRBV6-1 to TRBJ2-3, with 9 bases matching TRBD2. From germline, CDR1 is MNHNS and CDR2 SASEGT. Germline trimming cut 2 bases from V and 2 bases from J; bases unmatched to any gene: 11. There are 18 residues in the CDR3. Here the CDR3 DNA reads TGTGCCAGCAGTGAATTCGGGCAATTAGCGGGGGTCACAGATACGCAGTATTTT. Amino acid sequence: CASSEFGQLAGVTDTQYF.

The chain has TRBV20-1 and TRBJ1-4; the D gene is possibly TRBD1 (6 bases). Germline V gene lookup returns CDR1 DFQATT and CDR2 SNEGSKA (reference sequence). The CDR3 is 13 residues long. Trimming removed 2 bases at V and 6 bases at J, with 10 bases between. CDR3 sequence (DNA): TGCAGTGCTAGAACGGCAGGGGATGAAAAACTGTTTTTT. Protein sequence: CSARTAGDEKLFF.

J is TRBJ2-3 and V is TRBV27, with 10 bases lining up with TRBD1. Germline CDR1 reads MNHEY; CDR2 reads SMNVEV (reference sequence). This CDR3 is built from 17 residues. V trimming: 5 bases; J trimming: 6 bases; junction bases outside the gene matches: 14. This CDR3 reads CASSILTGGAPRDTQYF. In DNA form, the CDR3 reads TGTGCCAGCAGTATATTGACAGGGGGCGCCCCCAGGGATACGCAGTATTTT.

The chain couples TRBV20-1 to TRBJ2-2; TRBD1 matches at 9 bases. Germline-derived CDR1 and CDR2 are DFQATT and SNEGSKA (reference sequence). The CDR3 runs 18 residues. The V and J ends lost 2 bases and 2 bases, in that order; junction bases with no gene match: 12. CDR3 amino acids: CSARLDRGRNLNTGELFF. DNA for the CDR3: TGCAGTGCTAGACTCGACAGGGGGAGAAACCTTAACACCGGGGAGCTGTTTTTT.

Worth noting for this clonotype: Just one base apart from a much larger clone, this may be a read error. CDR3: CAISEERNQETQYF. The CDR3 DNA is TGTGCCATCAGTGAGGAGCGGAACCAAGAGACCCAGTACTTC. The chain links TRBV10-3 to TRBJ2-5, with D possibly matching TRBD2 (5 bases). Germline V gene lookup returns CDR1 ENHRY and CDR2 SYGVKD. This CDR3 comprises 14 residues. The V end lost 2 bases, the J end lost 0 bases, and 7 bases lay between the germline ends.

The chain has TRBV6-6 and TRBJ1-4; 9 positions match TRBD1. V shed 8 bases, J shed 5 bases, and the junction held 3 bases outside the gene matches. The V gene's germline CDR1 is MNHNY and CDR2 SVGAGI (reference sequence). The CDR3 covers 13 residues. The CDR3 spells CASHGQGNEKLFF. Written as DNA, the CDR3 is TGTGCCAGCCATGGACAGGGGAATGAAAAACTGTTTTTT.